The present T cell receptor beta chain was sequenced within a study of cytomegalovirus exposure and HLA in healthy donors. Study-wide background: Around 85 million unique TCR sequences came from HLA-typed donors in an early release. Study-level results: The study flagged some 180 TCR beta chains as cytomegalovirus-associated. TRBV6-2, TRBV6-3 and some other V segments were excluded as indistinguishable.

This clone has only one observation. The antigen remains unidentified. PCR amplification relied on 60 Vbeta primers (plus 13 Jbeta primers). TCRdb keeps only in-frame clones here, not all; method: immunoSEQ multiplex PCR. The sample yields about 160,000 clones, approximately 77% seen once. CDR3 length: 17 amino acids. CDR1 is SGHAT and CDR2 is FQNNGV in the germline V gene. V gave up 1 base and J gave up 2 bases, with 15 bases separating them. Sequencing used PBMCs. The chain uses TRBV11-2 and TRBJ2-4; a possible D gene is TRBD2 (7 bases). This TCR was recovered from a man aged 45-65 years in good health and CMV-seropositive. The CDR3 loop reads CASSLAGGGPSKNIQYF. CDR3 coding DNA: TGTGCCAGCAGCTTAGCAGGCGGGGGCCCTTCCAAAAACATTCAGTACTTC.